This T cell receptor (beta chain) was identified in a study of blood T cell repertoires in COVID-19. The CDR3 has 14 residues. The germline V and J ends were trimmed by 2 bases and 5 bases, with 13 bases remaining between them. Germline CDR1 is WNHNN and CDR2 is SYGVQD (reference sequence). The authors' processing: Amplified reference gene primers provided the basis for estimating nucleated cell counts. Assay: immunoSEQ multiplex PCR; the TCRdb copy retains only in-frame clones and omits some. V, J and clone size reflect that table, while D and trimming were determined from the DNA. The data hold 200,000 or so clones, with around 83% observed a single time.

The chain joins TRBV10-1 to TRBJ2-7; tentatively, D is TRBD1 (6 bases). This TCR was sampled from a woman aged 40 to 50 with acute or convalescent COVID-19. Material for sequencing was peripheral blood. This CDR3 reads CASSEGQGTHEQYF. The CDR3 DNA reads TGCGCCAGCAGTGAGGGGCAGGGGACCCACGAGCAGTACTTC.